One sample yielded the 2 T cell receptor beta chains listed below, sequenced in a study of blood T cells in healthy people across ages. The use of a sample-barcoded 5' primer and a J-beta primer mix characterized a second PCR of 7 to 11 cycles. Via MiXCR, TCRdb re-called the 5' RACE reads, giving one row per CDR3 protein. The sample has 590,000 or so distinct CDR3 sequences, 25% to 35% seen once; the top ten hold 15% to 19%. The sequencing sample was made of blood. The receptors were gathered from a woman older than 75 in good health.

This clonotype was seen only a few times. The V and J genes are TRBV27 and TRBJ2-6; TRBD1 agrees at 10 bases. The V and J ends lost 5 bases and 0 bases, in that order; junction bases with no gene match: 7. The length of the CDR3 is 18 residues. CDR1 and CDR2 from the germline V gene are MNHEY and SMNVEV (reference sequence). Written as DNA, the CDR3 is TGTGCCAGCAGTCCCCGGACAGGGGGACTCTCTGGGGCCAACGTCCTGACTTTC. This gives the protein CASSPRTGGLSGANVLTF.

This clonotype was observed many times. The chain couples TRBV7-2 to TRBJ2-1; D ambiguous. Per germline, CDR1 SGHTA and CDR2 FQGNSA. The V end was cut by 2 bases, the J end by 8 bases, with 4 bases between. The CDR3 totals 11 residues. This CDR3 reads CASSLIYEQFF. The DNA of the CDR3 is TGTGCCAGCAGCTTAATATATGAGCAGTTCTTC.